The rows below give T cell receptor beta chains drawn from one sample of a study of blood T cell repertoires in COVID-19. The method was immunoSEQ multiplex PCR; TCRdb's version includes in-frame clones alone and lacks a portion of them. Among approximately 46,000 clones listed, roughly nine tenths were seen once. Sequenced: peripheral blood. These receptors were obtained from a man aged 60-69 years with active or convalescent COVID-19. CDR3s include the opening cysteine and the closing phenylalanine or tryptophan. A D gene is named only where the DNA matches it firmly. Some rows have no size entry. The others give once, few or many, or a class for an expanded clone.

len: 15
j_gene: TRBJ2-1
d_gene: TRBD2
abundance: once
v_gene: TRBV5-4
CDR3aa: CASSLDSGGAYEQFF
CDR3nt: TGTGCCAGCAGCTTGGACAGCGGGGGGGCTTATGAGCAGTTCTTC

len: 15
j_gene: TRBJ1-5
d_gene: TRBD1
abundance: .
v_gene: TRBV19
CDR3aa: CASSIGQGANQPQHF
CDR3nt: TGTGCCAGTAGTATAGGACAGGGGGCCAATCAGCCCCAGCATTTT

len: 13
j_gene: TRBJ1-2
d_gene: .
abundance: few
v_gene: TRBV2
CDR3aa: CASSAFVGYGYTF
CDR3nt: TGTGCCAGCAGTGCGTTTGTCGGCTATGGCTACACCTTC

len: 15
j_gene: TRBJ2-3
d_gene: .
abundance: .
v_gene: TRBV15
CDR3aa: CATSRVTGSTDTQYF
CDR3nt: TGTGCCACCAGCAGGGTGACAGGAAGCACAGATACGCAGTATTTT

len: 11
j_gene: TRBJ1-1
d_gene: .
abundance: .
v_gene: TRBV5-4
CDR3aa: CATRTGRGTYF
CDR3nt: TGTGCCACCAGGACGGGGCGGGGGACCTACTTT

len: 13
j_gene: TRBJ1-1
d_gene: .
abundance: .
v_gene: TRBV29-1
CDR3aa: CSVQSLREREAFF
CDR3nt: TGCAGCGTTCAATCACTCAGGGAACGGGAAGCTTTCTTT

len: 16
j_gene: TRBJ2-6
d_gene: TRBD2
abundance: .
v_gene: TRBV5-4
CDR3aa: CASSPGTSSGANVLTF
CDR3nt: TGTGCCAGCAGCCCGGGGACTAGCTCTGGGGCCAACGTCCTGACTTTC

len: 14
j_gene: TRBJ2-1
d_gene: TRBD1
abundance: .
v_gene: TRBV19
CDR3aa: CASSPDRVNNEQFF
CDR3nt: TGTGCCAGTAGTCCGGACAGGGTGAACAATGAGCAGTTCTTC

len: 12
j_gene: TRBJ1-2
d_gene: .
abundance: .
v_gene: TRBV3-1/TRBV3-2
CDR3aa: CASSQEPHGYTF
CDR3nt: TGTGCCAGCAGCCAGGAGCCCCATGGCTACACCTTC

len: 14
j_gene: TRBJ2-1
d_gene: .
abundance: .
v_gene: TRBV10-1
CDR3aa: CASSDPGVVGEQFF
CDR3nt: TGCGCCAGCAGTGACCCCGGGGTAGTCGGTGAGCAGTTCTTC

len: 12
j_gene: TRBJ2-3
d_gene: .
abundance: .
v_gene: TRBV18
CDR3aa: CASSPSGDTQYF
CDR3nt: TGTGCCAGCTCACCGTCGGGTGATACGCAGTATTTT

len: 15
j_gene: TRBJ2-3
d_gene: .
abundance: once
v_gene: TRBV10-3
CDR3aa: CAISESGGASDTQYF
CDR3nt: TGTGCCATCAGTGAGTCTGGGGGGGCGTCCGATACGCAGTATTTT

len: 14
j_gene: TRBJ2-1
d_gene: TRBD1
abundance: .
v_gene: TRBV5-6
CDR3aa: CASSFGTAYNEQFF
CDR3nt: TGTGCCAGCAGCTTTGGGACAGCTTACAATGAGCAGTTCTTC

len: 20
j_gene: TRBJ1-5
d_gene: TRBD1
abundance: .
v_gene: TRBV28
CDR3aa: CASRSDRGVYGGYSNQPQHF
CDR3nt: TGTGCCAGCAGATCCGACAGGGGTGTATATGGGGGTTATAGCAATCAGCCCCAGCATTTT

len: 16
j_gene: TRBJ2-1
d_gene: TRBD1
abundance: .
v_gene: TRBV5-4
CDR3aa: CASSSVGQGIYNEQFF
CDR3nt: TGTGCCAGCAGCTCCGTGGGACAGGGTATTTACAATGAGCAGTTCTTC

len: 13
j_gene: TRBJ2-4
d_gene: .
abundance: .
v_gene: TRBV9
CDR3aa: CASSVEGGNIQYF
CDR3nt: TGTGCCAGCAGCGTCGAGGGAGGAAACATTCAGTACTTC

len: 15
j_gene: TRBJ1-2
d_gene: TRBD1
abundance: .
v_gene: TRBV11-2
CDR3aa: CASSLPGQNYYGYTF
CDR3nt: TGTGCCAGCAGCTTACCGGGACAGAACTACTATGGCTACACCTTC

len: 14
j_gene: TRBJ1-2
d_gene: .
abundance: .
v_gene: TRBV5-4
CDR3aa: CASSLNGVNYGYTF
CDR3nt: TGTGCCAGCAGCTTGAATGGAGTTAACTATGGCTACACCTTC

len: 14
j_gene: TRBJ1-6
d_gene: TRBD1
abundance: .
v_gene: TRBV6-5
CDR3aa: CASFLGTANSPLHF
CDR3nt: TGTGCCAGCTTCCTGGGGACAGCCAATTCACCCCTCCACTTT

len: 17
j_gene: TRBJ1-6
d_gene: TRBD1
abundance: .
v_gene: TRBV20-1
CDR3aa: CSASLTDRDPPNSPLHF
CDR3nt: TGCAGTGCTAGTCTGACAGACAGGGACCCCCCCAATTCACCCCTCCACTTT

len: 18
j_gene: TRBJ1-5
d_gene: .
abundance: .
v_gene: TRBV5-3
CDR3aa: CARSYGGDDLSSNQPQHF
CDR3nt: TGTGCCAGAAGCTATGGAGGGGACGATCTTAGTAGCAATCAGCCCCAGCATTTT

len: 15
j_gene: TRBJ2-7
d_gene: TRBD2
abundance: .
v_gene: TRBV5-6
CDR3aa: CASSPGLAGGREQYF
CDR3nt: TGTGCCAGCAGCCCGGGACTAGCGGGGGGGCGCGAGCAGTACTTC

len: 17
j_gene: TRBJ2-1
d_gene: TRBD2
abundance: .
v_gene: TRBV2
CDR3aa: CASSVEPGLARYNEQFF
CDR3nt: TGTGCCAGCAGTGTAGAACCGGGACTAGCGCGTTACAATGAGCAGTTCTTC

len: 16
j_gene: TRBJ1-1
d_gene: .
abundance: few
v_gene: TRBV7-2
CDR3aa: CASSLVVQGSDSEAFF
CDR3nt: TGTGCCAGCAGCTTAGTAGTCCAGGGATCTGACTCTGAAGCTTTCTTT

len: 17
j_gene: TRBJ1-3
d_gene: .
abundance: .
v_gene: TRBV13
CDR3aa: CASSLITGGPSGNTIYF
CDR3nt: TGTGCCAGCAGCTTAATAACGGGGGGACCTTCTGGAAACACCATATATTTT

len: 15
j_gene: TRBJ2-1
d_gene: .
abundance: few
v_gene: TRBV7-8
CDR3aa: CASSLRNGAKHEQFF
CDR3nt: TGTGCCAGCAGCTTGAGAAACGGAGCAAAGCATGAGCAGTTCTTC

len: 14
j_gene: TRBJ2-4
d_gene: TRBD1
abundance: .
v_gene: TRBV6-5
CDR3aa: CASSLLGQGGIQYF
CDR3nt: TGTGCCAGCAGTCTTCTAGGACAGGGAGGAATTCAGTACTTC

len: 12
j_gene: TRBJ1-1
d_gene: TRBD1
abundance: .
v_gene: TRBV27
CDR3aa: CASSLFQGETFF
CDR3nt: TGTGCCAGCAGTTTATTCCAGGGGGAAACTTTCTTT

len: 12
j_gene: TRBJ2-2
d_gene: .
abundance: few
v_gene: TRBV28
CDR3aa: CASSLRTGELFF
CDR3nt: TGTGCCAGCAGTTTACGTACCGGGGAGCTGTTTTTT

len: 11
j_gene: TRBJ2-7
d_gene: .
abundance: few
v_gene: TRBV6-5
CDR3aa: CASSSTYEQYF
CDR3nt: TGTGCCAGCAGTTCAACCTACGAGCAGTACTTC

len: 13
j_gene: TRBJ1-2
d_gene: .
abundance: .
v_gene: TRBV4-3
CDR3aa: CASSQDRGGGYTF
CDR3nt: TGCGCCAGCAGCCAAGATCGGGGGGGCGGCTACACCTTC

len: 16
j_gene: TRBJ1-2
d_gene: TRBD1
abundance: .
v_gene: TRBV9
CDR3aa: CASSADRGPGDYGYTF
CDR3nt: TGTGCCAGCAGCGCTGACAGGGGCCCGGGGGACTATGGCTACACCTTC